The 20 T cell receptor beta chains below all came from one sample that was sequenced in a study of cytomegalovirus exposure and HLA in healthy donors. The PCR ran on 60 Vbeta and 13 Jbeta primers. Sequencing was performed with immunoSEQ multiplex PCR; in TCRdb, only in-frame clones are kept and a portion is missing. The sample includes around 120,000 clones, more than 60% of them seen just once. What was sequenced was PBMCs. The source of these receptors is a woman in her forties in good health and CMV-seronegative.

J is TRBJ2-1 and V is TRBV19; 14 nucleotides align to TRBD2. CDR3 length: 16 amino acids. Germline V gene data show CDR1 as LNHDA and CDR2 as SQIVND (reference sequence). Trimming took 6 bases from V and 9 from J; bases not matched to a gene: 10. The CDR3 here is CASSRGLTSGRGEQFF. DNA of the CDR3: TGTGCCAGTAGCCGCGGACTGACTAGCGGGAGGGGTGAGCAGTTCTTC.

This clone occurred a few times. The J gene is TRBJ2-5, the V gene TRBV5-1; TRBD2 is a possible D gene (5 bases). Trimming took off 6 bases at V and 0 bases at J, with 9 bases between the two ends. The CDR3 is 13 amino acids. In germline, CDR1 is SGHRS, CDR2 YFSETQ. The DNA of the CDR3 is TGCGCCAGCAAAGCGGCATACCAAGAGACCCAGTACTTC. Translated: CASKAAYQETQYF.

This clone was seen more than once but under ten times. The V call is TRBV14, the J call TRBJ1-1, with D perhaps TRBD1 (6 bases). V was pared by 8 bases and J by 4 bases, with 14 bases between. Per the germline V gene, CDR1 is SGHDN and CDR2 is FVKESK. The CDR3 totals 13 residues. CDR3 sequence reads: CASATGFGTEAFF. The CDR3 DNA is TGTGCCAGCGCTACAGGGTTCGGCACTGAAGCTTTCTTT.

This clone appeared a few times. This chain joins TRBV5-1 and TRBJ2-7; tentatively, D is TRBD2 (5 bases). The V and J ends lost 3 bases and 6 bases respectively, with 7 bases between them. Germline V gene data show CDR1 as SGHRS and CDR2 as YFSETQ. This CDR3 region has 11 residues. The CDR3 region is CASSSRAEQYF. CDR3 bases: TGCGCCAGCAGCTCGCGGGCCGAGCAGTACTTC. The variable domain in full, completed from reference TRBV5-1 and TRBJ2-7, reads KAGVTQTPRYLIKTRGQQVTLSCSPISGHRSVSWYQQTPGQGLQFLFEYFSETQRNKGNFPGRFSGRQFSNSRSEMNVSTLELGDSALYLCASSSRAEQYFGPGTRLTVT.

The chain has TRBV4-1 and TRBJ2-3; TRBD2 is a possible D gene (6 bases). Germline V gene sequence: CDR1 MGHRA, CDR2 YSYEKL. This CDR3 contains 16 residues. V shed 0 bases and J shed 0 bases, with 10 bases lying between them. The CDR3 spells CASSQDRDLSTDTQYF. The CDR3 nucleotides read TGCGCCAGCAGCCAAGATAGGGACTTAAGCACAGATACGCAGTATTTT.

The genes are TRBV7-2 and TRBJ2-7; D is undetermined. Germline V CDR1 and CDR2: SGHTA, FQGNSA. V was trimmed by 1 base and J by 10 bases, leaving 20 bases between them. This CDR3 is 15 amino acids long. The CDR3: CASSLDSGSRRQQYF. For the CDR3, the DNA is TGTGCCAGCAGCTTAGACTCCGGTAGTCGCCGACAACAGTACTTC.

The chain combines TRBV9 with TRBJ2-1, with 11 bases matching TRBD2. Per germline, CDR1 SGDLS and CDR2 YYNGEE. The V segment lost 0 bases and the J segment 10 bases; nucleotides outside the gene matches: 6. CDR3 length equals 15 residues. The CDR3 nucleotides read TGTGCCAGCAGCGTAGTAGCGGGAGGGGGTGGGGAGCAGTTCTTC. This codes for CASSVVAGGGGEQFF.

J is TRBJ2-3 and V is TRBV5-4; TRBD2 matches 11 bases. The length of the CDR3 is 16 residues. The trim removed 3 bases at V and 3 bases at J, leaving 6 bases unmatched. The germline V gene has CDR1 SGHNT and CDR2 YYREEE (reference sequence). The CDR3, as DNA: TGTGCCAGCAGCTGGGCCGGGACTAGCGGTACAGATACGCAGTATTTT. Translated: CASSWAGTSGTDTQYF.

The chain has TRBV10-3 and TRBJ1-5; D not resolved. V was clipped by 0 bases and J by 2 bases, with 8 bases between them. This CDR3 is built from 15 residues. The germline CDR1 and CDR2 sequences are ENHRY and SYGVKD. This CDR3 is CAISESNSRNQPQHF. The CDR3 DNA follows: TGTGCCATCAGTGAGTCAAACAGTCGCAATCAGCCCCAGCATTTT.

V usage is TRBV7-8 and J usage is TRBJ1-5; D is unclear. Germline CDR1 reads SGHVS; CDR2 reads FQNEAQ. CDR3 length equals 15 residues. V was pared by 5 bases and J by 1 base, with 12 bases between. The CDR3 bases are TGTGCCAGCAGCCCCTACTATAGGAGCAATCAGCCCCAGCATTTT. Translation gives CASSPYYRSNQPQHF.

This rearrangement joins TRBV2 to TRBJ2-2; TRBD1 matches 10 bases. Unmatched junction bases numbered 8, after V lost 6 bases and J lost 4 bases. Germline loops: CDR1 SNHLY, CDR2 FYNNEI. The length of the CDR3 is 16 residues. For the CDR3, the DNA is TGTGCCAGCAGAGGGGGACAGGGGACGAGCACCGGGGAGCTGTTTTTT. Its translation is CASRGGQGTSTGELFF.

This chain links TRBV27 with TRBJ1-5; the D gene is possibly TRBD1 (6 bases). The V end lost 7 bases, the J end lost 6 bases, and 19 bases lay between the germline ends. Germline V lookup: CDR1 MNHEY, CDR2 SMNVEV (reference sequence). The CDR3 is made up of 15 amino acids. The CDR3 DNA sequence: TGTGCCAGCAATTCCGGGGGGGGCCAGAGTCAGCCCCAGCATTTT. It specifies CASNSGGGQSQPQHF.

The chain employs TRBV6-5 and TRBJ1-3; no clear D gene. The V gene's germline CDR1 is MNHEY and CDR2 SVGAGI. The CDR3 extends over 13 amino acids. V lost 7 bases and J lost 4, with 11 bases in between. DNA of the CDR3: TGTGCCAGCATGGTCCGGTTCGGAAACACCATATATTTT. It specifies CASMVRFGNTIYF.

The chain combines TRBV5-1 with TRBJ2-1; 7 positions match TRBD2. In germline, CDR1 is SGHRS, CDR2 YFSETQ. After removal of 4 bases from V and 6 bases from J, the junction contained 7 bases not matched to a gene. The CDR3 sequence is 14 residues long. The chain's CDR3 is CASSVRSGANEQFF. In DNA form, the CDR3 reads TGCGCCAGCAGCGTCCGGAGCGGGGCCAATGAGCAGTTCTTC.

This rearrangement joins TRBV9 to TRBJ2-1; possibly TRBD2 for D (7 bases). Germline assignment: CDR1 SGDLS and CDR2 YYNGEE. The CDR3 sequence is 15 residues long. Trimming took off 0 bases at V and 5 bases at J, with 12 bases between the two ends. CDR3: CASSVGGGPHNEQFF. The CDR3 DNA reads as TGTGCCAGCAGCGTAGGGGGGGGCCCCCACAATGAGCAGTTCTTC.

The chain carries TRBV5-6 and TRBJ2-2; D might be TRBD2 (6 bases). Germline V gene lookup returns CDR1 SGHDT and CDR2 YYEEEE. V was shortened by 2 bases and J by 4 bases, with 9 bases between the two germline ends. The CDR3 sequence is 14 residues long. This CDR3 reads CASSFVGSTGELFF. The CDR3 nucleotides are TGTGCCAGCAGCTTTGTCGGGAGCACCGGGGAGCTGTTTTTT.

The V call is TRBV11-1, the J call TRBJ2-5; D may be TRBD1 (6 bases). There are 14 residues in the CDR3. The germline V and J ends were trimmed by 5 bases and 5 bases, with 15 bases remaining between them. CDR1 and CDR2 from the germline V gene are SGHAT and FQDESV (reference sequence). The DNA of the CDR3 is TGTGCCAGCAGCGTACAGGGTATCTCGGAGACCCAGTACTTC. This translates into CASSVQGISETQYF.

In nucleotides, the CDR3 is TGTGCCAGCAGCTTACTACCCGCGGCGGGTTACGAGCAGTACTTC. Its translation: CASSLLPAAGYEQYF. The chain couples TRBV7-2 to TRBJ2-7; tentatively, D is TRBD2 (5 bases). This CDR3 is 15 amino acids long. The germline V gene has CDR1 SGHTA and CDR2 FQGNSA. Trimming shortened V by 2 bases and J by 4 bases, and 15 bases separated the two germline ends.

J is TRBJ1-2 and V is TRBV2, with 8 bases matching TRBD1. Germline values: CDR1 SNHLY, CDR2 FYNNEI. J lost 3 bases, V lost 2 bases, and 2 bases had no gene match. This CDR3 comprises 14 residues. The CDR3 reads CASSETGGYYGYTF. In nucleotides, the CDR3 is TGTGCCAGCAGTGAAACAGGGGGTTACTATGGCTACACCTTC.

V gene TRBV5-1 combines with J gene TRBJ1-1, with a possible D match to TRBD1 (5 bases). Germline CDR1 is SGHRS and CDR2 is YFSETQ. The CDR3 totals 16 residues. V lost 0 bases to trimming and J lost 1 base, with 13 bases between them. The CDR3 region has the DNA TGCGCCAGCAGCTTGGAATTCCAGGGCGCGAACACTGAAGCTTTCTTT. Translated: CASSLEFQGANTEAFF.